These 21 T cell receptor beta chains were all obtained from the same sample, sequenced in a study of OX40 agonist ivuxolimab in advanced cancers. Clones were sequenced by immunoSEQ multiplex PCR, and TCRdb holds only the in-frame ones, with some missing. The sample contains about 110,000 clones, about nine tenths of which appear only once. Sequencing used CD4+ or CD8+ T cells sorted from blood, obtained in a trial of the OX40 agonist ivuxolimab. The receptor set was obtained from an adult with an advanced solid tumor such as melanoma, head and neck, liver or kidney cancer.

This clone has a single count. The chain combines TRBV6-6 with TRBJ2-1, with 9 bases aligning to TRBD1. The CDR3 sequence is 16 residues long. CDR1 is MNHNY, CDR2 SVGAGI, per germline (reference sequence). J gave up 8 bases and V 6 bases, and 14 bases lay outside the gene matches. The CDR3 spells CASRSTGTGNYDEQFF. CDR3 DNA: TGTGCCAGCAGATCAACCGGGACAGGGAACTATGATGAGCAGTTCTTC.

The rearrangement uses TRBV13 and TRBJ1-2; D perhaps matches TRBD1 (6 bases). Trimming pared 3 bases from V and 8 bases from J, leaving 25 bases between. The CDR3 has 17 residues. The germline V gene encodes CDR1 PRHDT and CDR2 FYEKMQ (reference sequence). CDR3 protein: CASSFYQLTGSVGGYTF. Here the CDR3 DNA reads TGTGCCAGCAGCTTTTATCAGCTGACAGGCTCAGTGGGAGGCTACACCTTC.

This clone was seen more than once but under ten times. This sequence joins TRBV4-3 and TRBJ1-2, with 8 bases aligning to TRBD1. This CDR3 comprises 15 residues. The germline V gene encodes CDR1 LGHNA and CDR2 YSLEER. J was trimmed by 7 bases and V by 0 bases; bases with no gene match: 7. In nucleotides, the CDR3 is TGCGCCAGCAGCCAAGATAGGTCAGGGGGCATTGGCTACACCTTC. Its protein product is CASSQDRSGGIGYTF.

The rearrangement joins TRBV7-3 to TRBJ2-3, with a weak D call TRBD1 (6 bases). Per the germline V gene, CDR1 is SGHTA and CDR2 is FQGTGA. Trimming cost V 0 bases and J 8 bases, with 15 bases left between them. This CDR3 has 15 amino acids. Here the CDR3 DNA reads TGTGCCAGCAGCTTAACCCCCTCTGAAGGGGGTACGCAGTATTTT. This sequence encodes CASSLTPSEGGTQYF. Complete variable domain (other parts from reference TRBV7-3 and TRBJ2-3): GAGVSQTPSNKVTEKGKYVELRCDPISGHTALYWYRQSLGQGPEFLIYFQGTGAADDSGLPNDRFFAVRPEGSVSTLKIQRTERGDSAVYLCASSLTPSEGGTQYFGPGTRLTVL.

CDR3 region: CASSKNPVSGANVLTF. CDR3 coding DNA: TGCGCCAGCAGTAAGAATCCAGTATCTGGGGCCAACGTCCTGACTTTC. This chain uses TRBV5-1 with TRBJ2-6; D not resolved. V was cut by 5 bases and J by 1 base, with 13 bases left in between. The germline CDR1 and CDR2 sequences are SGHRS and YFSETQ. The CDR3 is made up of 16 amino acids.

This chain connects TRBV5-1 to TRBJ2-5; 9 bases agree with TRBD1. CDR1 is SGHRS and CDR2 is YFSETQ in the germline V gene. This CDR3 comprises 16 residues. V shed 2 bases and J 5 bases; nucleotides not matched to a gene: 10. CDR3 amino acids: CASSLQGALISETQYF. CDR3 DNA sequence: TGCGCCAGCAGCTTACAGGGGGCCCTGATCTCCGAGACCCAGTACTTC.

This CDR3 is CASSSRGPDGNTIYF. In nucleotides, the CDR3 is TGTGCCAGCAGTTCCCGGGGTCCGGACGGAAACACCATATATTTT. This sequence joins TRBV6-5 and TRBJ1-3; no clear D gene. The CDR3 contains 15 residues. Germline V gene sequence: CDR1 MNHEY, CDR2 SVGAGI. V lost 4 bases and J 4 bases, leaving 14 bases between the germline ends.

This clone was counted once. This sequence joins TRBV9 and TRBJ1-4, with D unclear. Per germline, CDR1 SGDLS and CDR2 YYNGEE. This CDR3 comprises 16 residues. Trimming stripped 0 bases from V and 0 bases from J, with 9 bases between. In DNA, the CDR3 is TGTGCCAGCAGCGTAGCGGCAGGCACAACTAATGAAAAACTGTTTTTT. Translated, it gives CASSVAAGTTNEKLFF.

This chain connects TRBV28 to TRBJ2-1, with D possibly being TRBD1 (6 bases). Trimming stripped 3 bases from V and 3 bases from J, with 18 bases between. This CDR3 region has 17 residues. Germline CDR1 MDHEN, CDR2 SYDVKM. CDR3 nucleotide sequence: TGTGCCAGCAGTTTCCGCCGAGTGGGGGCGAACTACAATGAGCAGTTCTTC. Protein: CASSFRRVGANYNEQFF.

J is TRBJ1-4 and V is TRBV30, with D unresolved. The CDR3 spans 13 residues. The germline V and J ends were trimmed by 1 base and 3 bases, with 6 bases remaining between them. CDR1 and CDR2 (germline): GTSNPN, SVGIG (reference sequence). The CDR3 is CAWSGAANEKLFF. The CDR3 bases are TGTGCCTGGAGTGGGGCCGCTAATGAAAAACTGTTTTTT.

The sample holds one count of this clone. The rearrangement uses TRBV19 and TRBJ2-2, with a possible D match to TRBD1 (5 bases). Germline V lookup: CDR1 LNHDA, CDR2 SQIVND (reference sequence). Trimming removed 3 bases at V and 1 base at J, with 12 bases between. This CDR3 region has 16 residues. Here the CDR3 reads CASSISRQRNTGELFF. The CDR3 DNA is TGTGCCAGTAGTATCTCCAGACAGAGGAACACCGGGGAGCTGTTTTTT.

Here the CDR3 reads CATSREGRYTGELFF. In DNA form, the CDR3 reads TGTGCCACCAGCAGAGAGGGCAGATACACCGGGGAGCTGTTTTTT. The chain combines TRBV15 with TRBJ2-2; no definite D call. Per the germline V gene, CDR1 is LNHNV and CDR2 is YYDKDF (reference sequence). V lost 0 bases to trimming and J lost 3 bases, with 8 bases between them. This CDR3 has 15 amino acids.

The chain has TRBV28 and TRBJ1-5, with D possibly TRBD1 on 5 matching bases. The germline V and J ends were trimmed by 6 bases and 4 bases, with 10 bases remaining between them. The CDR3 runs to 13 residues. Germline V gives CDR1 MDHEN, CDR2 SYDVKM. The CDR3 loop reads CASRDTPNQPQHF. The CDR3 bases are TGTGCCAGCAGGGACACCCCTAATCAGCCCCAGCATTTT.

CDR3 sequence (DNA): TGTGCCAGCAGTTACTCTGGGACAGAAGAGACCCAGTACTTC. It codes for CASSYSGTEETQYF. The rearrangement links TRBV6-5 to TRBJ2-5; TRBD1 matches 7 bases. V trimming: 0 bases; J trimming: 3 bases; junction bases outside the gene matches: 1. Germline V gene data show CDR1 as MNHEY and CDR2 as SVGAGI. This CDR3 spans 14 amino acids.

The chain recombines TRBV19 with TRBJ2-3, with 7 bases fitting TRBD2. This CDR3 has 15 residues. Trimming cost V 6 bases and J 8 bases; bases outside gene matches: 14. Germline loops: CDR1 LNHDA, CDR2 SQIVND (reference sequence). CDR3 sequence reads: CASRPGGVRMGTQYF. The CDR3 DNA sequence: TGTGCCAGTAGGCCGGGGGGAGTCCGGATGGGTACGCAGTATTTT.

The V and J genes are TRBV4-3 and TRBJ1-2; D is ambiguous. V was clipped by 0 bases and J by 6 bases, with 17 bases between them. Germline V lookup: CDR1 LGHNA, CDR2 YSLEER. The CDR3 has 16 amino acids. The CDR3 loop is CASSQDQREPRDGYTF. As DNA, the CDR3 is TGCGCCAGCAGCCAAGATCAACGGGAACCGAGAGATGGCTACACCTTC.

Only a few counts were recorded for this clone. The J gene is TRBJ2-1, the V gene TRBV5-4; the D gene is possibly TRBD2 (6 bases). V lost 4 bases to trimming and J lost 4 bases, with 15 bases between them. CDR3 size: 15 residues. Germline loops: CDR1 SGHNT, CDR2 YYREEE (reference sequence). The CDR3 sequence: CASSPGRGQYNEQFF. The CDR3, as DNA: TGTGCCAGCAGCCCTGGGCGGGGTCAATACAATGAGCAGTTCTTC.

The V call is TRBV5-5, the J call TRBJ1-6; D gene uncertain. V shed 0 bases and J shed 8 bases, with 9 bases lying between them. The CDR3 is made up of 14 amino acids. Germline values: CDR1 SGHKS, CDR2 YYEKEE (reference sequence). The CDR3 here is CASSLVGRDSPLHF. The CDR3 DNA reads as TGTGCCAGCAGCTTGGTAGGGAGGGATTCACCCCTCCACTTT. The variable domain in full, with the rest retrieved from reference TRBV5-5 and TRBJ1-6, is DAGVTQSPTHLIKTRGQQVTLRCSPISGHKSVSWYQQVLGQGPQFIFQYYEKEERGRGNFPDRFSARQFPNYSSELNVNALLLGDSALYLCASSLVGRDSPLHFGNGTRLTVT.

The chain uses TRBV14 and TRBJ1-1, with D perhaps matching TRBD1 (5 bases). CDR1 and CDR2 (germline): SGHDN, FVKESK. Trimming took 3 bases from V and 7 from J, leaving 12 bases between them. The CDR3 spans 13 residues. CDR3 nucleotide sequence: TGTGCCAGCAGCCATGACGACAGATTTGAAGCTTTCTTT. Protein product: CASSHDDRFEAFF. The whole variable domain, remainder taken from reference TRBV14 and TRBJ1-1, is EAGVTQFPSHSVIEKGQTVTLRCDPISGHDNLYWYRRVMGKEIKFLLHFVKESKQDESGMPNNRFLAERTGGTYSTLKVQPAELEDSGVYFCASSHDDRFEAFFGQGTRLTVV.

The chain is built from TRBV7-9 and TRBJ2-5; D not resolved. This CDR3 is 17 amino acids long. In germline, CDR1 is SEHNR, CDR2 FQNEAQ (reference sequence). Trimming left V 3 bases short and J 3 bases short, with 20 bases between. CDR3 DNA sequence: TGTGCCAGCAGCTTTGACCCCGGGTGGGTCTCAGAAGAGACCCAGTACTTC. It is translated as CASSFDPGWVSEETQYF.

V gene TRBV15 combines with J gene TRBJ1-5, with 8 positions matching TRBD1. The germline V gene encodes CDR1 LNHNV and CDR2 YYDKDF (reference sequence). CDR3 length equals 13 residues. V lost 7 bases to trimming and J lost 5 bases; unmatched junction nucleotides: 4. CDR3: CATTTGAYQPQHF. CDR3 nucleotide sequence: TGTGCCACCACGACAGGGGCCTATCAGCCCCAGCATTTT.